The 14 T cell receptor beta chains below all came from one sample that was sequenced in a study of T cell repertoires in cytomegalovirus infection. TCRdb re-analysed the reads in MiXCR, keeping a single row per CDR3 protein. The data contain 600,000 to 700,000 distinct CDR3 sequences, roughly a third of them singletons. No antigens are known for them. Sequencing was performed on cultured PBMCs, taken from culture after CMV antigen stimulation. All receptors come from a human donor in good health (CMV status not recorded). Some clones in this sample may be carry-over from other donors' samples.

The J gene is TRBJ1-6, the V gene TRBV5-1; D possibly corresponds to TRBD1 (5 bases). Between the trimmed V and J ends, which lost 4 bases and 9 bases, there was a span of 14 bases. Looked up from germline, CDR1 is SGHRS and CDR2 is YFSETQ. The CDR3 has 14 amino acids. The CDR3 DNA reads TGCGCCAGCAGCGGCACAACTGGGGGTTCACCCCTCCACTTT. Translated: CASSGTTGGSPLHF.

DNA for the CDR3: TGCAGTGCCCTAGCGGGAGGACGGACAGATACGCAGTATTTT. The encoded protein is CSALAGGRTDTQYF. This chain uses TRBV20-1 with TRBJ2-3; 11 bases are shared with TRBD2. J gave up 3 bases and V 6 bases, and 5 bases lay outside the gene matches. The CDR3 is 14 amino acids. CDR1 DFQATT and CDR2 SNEGSKA come from the germline V gene (reference sequence).

This chain connects TRBV4-3 to TRBJ1-6, with no clear D. With 2 bases removed from V and 9 bases from J, the gap between germline ends came to 8 bases. The CDR3 runs to 13 residues. The V gene's germline CDR1 is LGHNA and CDR2 YSLEER. For the CDR3, the DNA is TGCGCCAGCAGCCAAATCCGAGGTTCACCCCTCCACTTT. It is translated as CASSQIRGSPLHF.

The J gene is TRBJ2-3, the V gene TRBV11-2; D possibly corresponds to TRBD2 (6 bases). V lost 5 bases and J lost 2, with 17 bases in between. This CDR3 spans 16 amino acids. Germline assignment: CDR1 SGHAT and CDR2 FQNNGV. The CDR3 loop reads CASSAMPGLITDTQYF. The CDR3 DNA follows: TGTGCCAGCAGCGCGATGCCGGGACTTATCACAGATACGCAGTATTTT.

The rearrangement uses TRBV12-3 or TRBV12-4 and TRBJ2-3; D is perhaps TRBD2 (6 bases). The germline V and J ends were trimmed by 6 bases and 3 bases, with 13 bases remaining between them. The CDR3 extends over 14 amino acids. In DNA form, the CDR3 reads TGTGCCAGCAGGCGGGGCTCGGCGACAGATACGCAGTATTTT. The encoded protein is CASRRGSATDTQYF.

This clonotype has a count of ten or more. The rearrangement joins TRBV7-2 to TRBJ1-1; D perhaps matches TRBD1 (5 bases). V lost 2 bases and J lost 6, with 7 bases in between. Germline V gene lookup returns CDR1 SGHTA and CDR2 FQGNSA. CDR3 length: 12 amino acids. The CDR3 region has the DNA TGTGCCAGCAGCTTAATGGGGCCTGAAGCTTTCTTT. It codes for CASSLMGPEAFF.

The rearrangement uses TRBV7-2 and TRBJ2-1; TRBD1 might be the D (5 bases). V was cut by 6 bases and J by 5 bases, with 11 bases left in between. This CDR3 comprises 13 residues. Germline loops: CDR1 SGHTA, CDR2 FQGNSA. The CDR3 sequence: CASRLQGDNEQFF. The CDR3, as DNA: TGTGCCAGCAGACTTCAGGGTGACAATGAGCAGTTCTTC.

The chain uses TRBV7-8 and TRBJ2-3; D remains ambiguous. V dropped 7 bases and J dropped 5 bases, with 16 bases sitting between them. The CDR3 is made up of 14 amino acids. Germline lookup yields CDR1 SGHVS and CDR2 FQNEAQ. The CDR3 DNA follows: TGTGCCAGCAACCCGCGTGAGGTGGAAGATACGCAGTATTTT. It yields the protein CASNPREVEDTQYF.

The J gene is TRBJ2-5, the V gene TRBV12-3 or TRBV12-4; 7 bases line up with TRBD2. This CDR3 has 14 amino acids. V shed 3 bases, J shed 5 bases, and the junction held 6 bases outside the gene matches. For the CDR3, the DNA is TGTGCCAGCAGTTTTAGGGAGGGGCGGGAGACCCAGTACTTC. Protein: CASSFREGRETQYF.

This chain uses TRBV11-2 with TRBJ2-7; 9 positions match TRBD1. The V gene's germline CDR1 is SGHAT and CDR2 FQNNGV. The ends lost 5 bases at V and 9 bases at J; junction bases unmatched: 14. This CDR3 region has 15 residues. The CDR3, as DNA: TGTGCCAGCAGCCCACCCGGGACAGGGTTTGGATGGCAGTACTTC. It specifies CASSPPGTGFGWQYF.

CDR3 DNA: TGTGCCAGCAGCTCACTCCCGGACGGGACCCAGTACTTC. Its translation: CASSSLPDGTQYF. This rearrangement joins TRBV11-2 to TRBJ2-5; D gene uncertain. The germline gives CDR1 SGHAT, CDR2 FQNNGV. This CDR3 is 13 amino acids long. V was cut by 4 bases and J by 7 bases, with 13 bases left in between.

The rearrangement joins TRBV12-5 to TRBJ1-1, with D possibly being TRBD1 (5 bases). The germline V gene encodes CDR1 LGHNT and CDR2 FRNRAP. The V end was cut by 3 bases, the J end by 1 base, with 12 bases between. CDR3 length equals 15 residues. DNA for the CDR3: TGTGCTAGTGGTTTTGGTAGGGGAGAGAACACTGAAGCTTTCTTT. Protein: CASGFGRGENTEAFF. Using reference TRBV12-5 and TRBJ1-1 for the parts outside the CDR3, the full variable domain is DARVTQTPRHKVTEMGQEVTMRCQPILGHNTVFWYRQTMMQGLELLAYFRNRAPLDDSGMPKDRFSAEMPDATLATLKIQPSEPRDSAVYFCASGFGRGENTEAFFGQGTRLTVV.

This clonotype was detected ten times or more. This chain connects TRBV7-2 to TRBJ1-1; no definite D call. CDR1 and CDR2 (germline): SGHTA, FQGNSA. This CDR3 has 12 amino acids. V was trimmed by 3 bases and J by 6 bases, leaving 8 bases between them. The CDR3, as DNA: TGTGCCAGCAGCTTCGAGAGCCCTGAAGCTTTCTTT. Translation gives CASSFESPEAFF.

The gene calls are TRBV20-1 and TRBJ1-4, with D unclear. Germline-derived CDR1 and CDR2 are DFQATT and SNEGSKA (reference sequence). This CDR3 is 12 amino acids long. V dropped 6 bases and J dropped 8 bases, with 13 bases sitting between them. CDR3 nucleotides: TGCAGTGCCGCCACCGGGAGGGAAAAACTGTTTTTT. This gives the protein CSAATGREKLFF.